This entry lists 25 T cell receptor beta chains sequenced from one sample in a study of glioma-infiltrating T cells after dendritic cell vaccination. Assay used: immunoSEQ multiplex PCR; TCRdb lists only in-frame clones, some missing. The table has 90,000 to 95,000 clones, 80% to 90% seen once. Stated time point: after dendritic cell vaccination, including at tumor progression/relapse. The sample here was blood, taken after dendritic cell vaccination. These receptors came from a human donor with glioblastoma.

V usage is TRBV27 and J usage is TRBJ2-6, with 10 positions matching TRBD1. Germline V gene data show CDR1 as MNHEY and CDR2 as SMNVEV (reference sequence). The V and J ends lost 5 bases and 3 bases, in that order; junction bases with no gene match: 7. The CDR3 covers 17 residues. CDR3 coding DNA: TGTGCCAGCAGTCGGCGGGGGACAGGGGATGGGGCCAACGTCCTGACTTTC. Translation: CASSRRGTGDGANVLTF.

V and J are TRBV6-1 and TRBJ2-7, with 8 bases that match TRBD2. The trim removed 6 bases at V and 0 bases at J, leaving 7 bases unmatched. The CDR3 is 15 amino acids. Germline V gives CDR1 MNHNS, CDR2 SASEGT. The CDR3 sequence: CASSRTSISSYEQYV. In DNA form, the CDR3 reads TGTGCCAGCAGCAGGACTAGCATTAGCTCCTACGAGCAGTACGTC.

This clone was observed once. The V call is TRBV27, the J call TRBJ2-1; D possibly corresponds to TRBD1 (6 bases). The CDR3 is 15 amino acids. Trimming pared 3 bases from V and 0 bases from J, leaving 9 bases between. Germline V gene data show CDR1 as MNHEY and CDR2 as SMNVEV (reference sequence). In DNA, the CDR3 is TGTGCCAGCAGTTTGGACAGTTACTCCTACAATGAGCAGTTCTTC. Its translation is CASSLDSYSYNEQFF.

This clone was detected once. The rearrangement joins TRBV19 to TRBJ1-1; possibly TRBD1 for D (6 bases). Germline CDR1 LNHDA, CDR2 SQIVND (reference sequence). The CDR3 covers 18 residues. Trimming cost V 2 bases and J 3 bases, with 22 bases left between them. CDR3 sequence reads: CASSIPHERGQKDTEAFF. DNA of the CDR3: TGTGCCAGTAGTATACCCCATGAACGAGGACAGAAAGACACTGAAGCTTTCTTT.

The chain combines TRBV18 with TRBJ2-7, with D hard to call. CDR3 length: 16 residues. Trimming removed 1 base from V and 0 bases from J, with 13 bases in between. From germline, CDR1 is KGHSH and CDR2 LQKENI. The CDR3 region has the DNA TGTGCCAGCTCACCACGAGTGGTCTCCACCTCCTACGAGCAGTACTTC. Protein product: CASSPRVVSTSYEQYF.

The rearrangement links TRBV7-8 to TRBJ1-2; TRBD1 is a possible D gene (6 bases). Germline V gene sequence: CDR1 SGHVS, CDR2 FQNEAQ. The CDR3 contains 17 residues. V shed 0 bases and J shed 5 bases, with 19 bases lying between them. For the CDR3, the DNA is TGTGCCAGCAGCTTAGCTCTGAGGGAGGGGGACTTTTATGGCTACACCTTC. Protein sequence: CASSLALREGDFYGYTF.

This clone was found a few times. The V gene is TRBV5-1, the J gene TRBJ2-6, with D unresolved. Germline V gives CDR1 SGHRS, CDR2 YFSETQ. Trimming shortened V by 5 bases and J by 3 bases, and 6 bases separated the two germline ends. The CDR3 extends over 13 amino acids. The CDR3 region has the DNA TGCGCCAGCAGTCCTTATGGGGCCAACGTCCTGACTTTC. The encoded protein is CASSPYGANVLTF.

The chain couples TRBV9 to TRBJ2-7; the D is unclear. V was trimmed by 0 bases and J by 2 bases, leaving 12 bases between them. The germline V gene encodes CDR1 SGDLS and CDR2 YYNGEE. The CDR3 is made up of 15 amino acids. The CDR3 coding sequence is TGTGCCAGCAGCGTAGATCTGAGGCATACCTACGAGCAGTACTTC. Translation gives CASSVDLRHTYEQYF.

CDR3: CASREAWGDGYTF. As DNA, the CDR3 is TGTGCCAGCAGAGAGGCGTGGGGAGATGGCTACACCTTC. J is TRBJ1-2 and V is TRBV6-1, with D hard to call. Germline V lookup: CDR1 MNHNS, CDR2 SASEGT. Trimming removed 6 bases at V and 6 bases at J, with 14 bases between. The CDR3 covers 13 residues.

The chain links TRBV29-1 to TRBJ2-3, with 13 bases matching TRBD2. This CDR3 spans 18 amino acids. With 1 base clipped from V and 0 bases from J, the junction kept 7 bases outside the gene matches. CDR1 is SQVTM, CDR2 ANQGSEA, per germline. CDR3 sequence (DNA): TGCAGCGTTGAAGGACTAGCGGGGGGCGTCAAAAGCACAGATACGCAGTATTTT. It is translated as CSVEGLAGGVKSTDTQYF.

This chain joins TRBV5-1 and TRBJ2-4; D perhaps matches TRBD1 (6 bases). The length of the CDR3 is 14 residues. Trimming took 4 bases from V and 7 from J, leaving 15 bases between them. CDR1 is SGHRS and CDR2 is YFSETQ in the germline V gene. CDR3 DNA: TGCGCCAGCAGCCGAACAGGGCGAGAGAACATTCAGTACTTC. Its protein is CASSRTGRENIQYF.

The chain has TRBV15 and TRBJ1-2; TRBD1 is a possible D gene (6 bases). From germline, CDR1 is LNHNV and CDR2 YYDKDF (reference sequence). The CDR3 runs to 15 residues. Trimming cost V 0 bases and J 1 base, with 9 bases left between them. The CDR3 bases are TGTGCCACCAGCAGAGACCGACAGGTTAACTATGGCTACACCTTC. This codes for CATSRDRQVNYGYTF.

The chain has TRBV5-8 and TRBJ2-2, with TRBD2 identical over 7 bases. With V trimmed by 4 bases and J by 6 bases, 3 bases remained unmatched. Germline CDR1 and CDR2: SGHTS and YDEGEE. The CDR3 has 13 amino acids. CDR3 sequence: CASSQGLAGELFF. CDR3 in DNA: TGTGCCAGCAGCCAAGGACTAGCCGGGGAGCTGTTTTTT.

The CDR3 DNA is TGTGCCACCAGCAAAGGACAGGGATCTAGCACAGATACGCAGTATTTT. Its translation: CATSKGQGSSTDTQYF. The rearrangement joins TRBV15 to TRBJ2-3, with 8 bases that match TRBD1. V dropped 4 bases and J dropped 0; count of bases not matched to a gene: 6. The CDR3 spans 16 residues. Germline values: CDR1 LNHNV, CDR2 YYDKDF (reference sequence). The whole variable domain, filled in from reference TRBV15 and TRBJ2-3, reads DAMVIQNPRYQVTQFGKPVTLSCSQTLNHNVMYWYQQKSSQAPKLLFHYYDKDFNNEADTPDNFQSRRPNTSFCFLDIRSPGLGDTAMYLCATSKGQGSSTDTQYFGPGTRLTVL.

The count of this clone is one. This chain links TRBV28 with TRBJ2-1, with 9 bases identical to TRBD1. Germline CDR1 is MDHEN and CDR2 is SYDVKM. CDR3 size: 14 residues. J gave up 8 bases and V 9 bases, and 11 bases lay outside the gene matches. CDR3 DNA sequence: TGTGCCAGTACTGGACAGGGGATATCGGATGAGCAGTTCTTC. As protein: CASTGQGISDEQFF.

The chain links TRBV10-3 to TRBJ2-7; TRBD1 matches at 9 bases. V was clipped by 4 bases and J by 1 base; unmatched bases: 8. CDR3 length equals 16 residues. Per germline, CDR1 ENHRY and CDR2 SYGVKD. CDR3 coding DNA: TGTGCCATCAGTGGGGGACAGGGACACGAGTCCTACGAGCAGTACTTC. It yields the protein CAISGGQGHESYEQYF.

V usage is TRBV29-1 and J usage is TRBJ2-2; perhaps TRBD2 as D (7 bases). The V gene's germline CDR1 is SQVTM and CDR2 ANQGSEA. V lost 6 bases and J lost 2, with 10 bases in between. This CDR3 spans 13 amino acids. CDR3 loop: CSVRGLNTGELFF. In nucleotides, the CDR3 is TGCAGCGTCAGGGGACTAAACACCGGGGAGCTGTTTTTT.

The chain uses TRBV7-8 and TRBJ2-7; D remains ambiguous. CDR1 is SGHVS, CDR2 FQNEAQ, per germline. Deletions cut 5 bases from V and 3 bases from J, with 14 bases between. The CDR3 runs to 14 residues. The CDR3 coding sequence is TGTGCCAGCAGCCCCCGACATCTCGGCTACGAGCAGTACGTC. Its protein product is CASSPRHLGYEQYV.

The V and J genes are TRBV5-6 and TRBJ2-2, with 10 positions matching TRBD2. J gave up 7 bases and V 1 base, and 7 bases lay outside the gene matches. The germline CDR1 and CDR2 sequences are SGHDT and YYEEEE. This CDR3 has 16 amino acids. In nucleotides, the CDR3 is TGTGCCAGCAGCTTGTGGCTAGCGGGAGAGGGCGGGGAGCTGTTTTTT. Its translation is CASSLWLAGEGGELFF. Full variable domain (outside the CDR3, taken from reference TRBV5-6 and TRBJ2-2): DAGVTQSPTHLIKTRGQQVTLRCSPKSGHDTVSWYQQALGQGPQFIFQYYEEEERQRGNFPDRFSGHQFPNYSSELNVNALLLGDSALYLCASSLWLAGEGGELFFGEGSRLTVL.

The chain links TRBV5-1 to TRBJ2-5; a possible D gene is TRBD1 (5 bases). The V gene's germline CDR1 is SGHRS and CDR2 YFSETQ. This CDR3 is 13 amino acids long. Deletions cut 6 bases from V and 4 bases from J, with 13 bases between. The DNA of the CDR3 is TGCGCCAGCACTAGGGGAAATAGAGAGACCCAGTACTTC. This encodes CASTRGNRETQYF.

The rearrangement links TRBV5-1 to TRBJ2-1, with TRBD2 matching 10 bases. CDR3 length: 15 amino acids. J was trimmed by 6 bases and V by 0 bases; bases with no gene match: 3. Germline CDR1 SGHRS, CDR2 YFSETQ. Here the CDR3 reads CASSLAASGGNEQFF. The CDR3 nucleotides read TGCGCCAGCAGCTTGGCGGCTAGCGGGGGCAATGAGCAGTTCTTC.

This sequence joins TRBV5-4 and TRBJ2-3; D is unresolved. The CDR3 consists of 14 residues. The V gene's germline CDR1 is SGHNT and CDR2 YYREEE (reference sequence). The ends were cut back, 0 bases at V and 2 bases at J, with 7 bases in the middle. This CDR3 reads CASSLGKPTDTQYF. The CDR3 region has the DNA TGTGCCAGCAGCTTGGGAAAGCCCACAGATACGCAGTATTTT.

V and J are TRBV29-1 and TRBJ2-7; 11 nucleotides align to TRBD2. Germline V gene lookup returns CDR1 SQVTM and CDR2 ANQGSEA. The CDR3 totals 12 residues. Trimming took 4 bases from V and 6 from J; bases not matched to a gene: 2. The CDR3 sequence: CSVVSGRGEQYV. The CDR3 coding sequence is TGCAGCGTTGTTAGCGGGAGGGGCGAGCAGTACGTC.

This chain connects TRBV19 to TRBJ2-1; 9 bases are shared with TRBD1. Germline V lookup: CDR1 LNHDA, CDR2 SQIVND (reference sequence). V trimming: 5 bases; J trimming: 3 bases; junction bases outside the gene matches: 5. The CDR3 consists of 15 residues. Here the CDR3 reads CASSAPGQGYNEQFF. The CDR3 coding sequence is TGTGCCAGTAGTGCCCCGGGACAGGGCTACAATGAGCAGTTCTTC.

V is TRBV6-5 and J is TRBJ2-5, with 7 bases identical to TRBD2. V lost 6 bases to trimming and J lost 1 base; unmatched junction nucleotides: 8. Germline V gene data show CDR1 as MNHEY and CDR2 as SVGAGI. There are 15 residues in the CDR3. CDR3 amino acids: CASRPGSGAQETQYF. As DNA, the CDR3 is TGTGCCAGCAGACCCGGGAGCGGGGCCCAAGAGACCCAGTACTTC.